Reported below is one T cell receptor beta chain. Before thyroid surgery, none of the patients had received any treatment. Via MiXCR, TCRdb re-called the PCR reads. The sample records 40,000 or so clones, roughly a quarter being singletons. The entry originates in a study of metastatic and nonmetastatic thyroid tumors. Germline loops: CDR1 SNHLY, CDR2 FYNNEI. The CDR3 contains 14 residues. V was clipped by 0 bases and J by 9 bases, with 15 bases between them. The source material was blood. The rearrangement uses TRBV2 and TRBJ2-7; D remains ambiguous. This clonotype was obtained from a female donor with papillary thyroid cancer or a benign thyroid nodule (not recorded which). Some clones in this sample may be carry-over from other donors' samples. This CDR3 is CASSEAQTNQGQYF. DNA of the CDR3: TGTGCCAGCAGTGAAGCTCAAACAAATCAAGGGCAGTACTTC.